Only a few counts were recorded for the clone carrying this TCR beta chain. The antigen remains undetermined. These data come from a study of beta chain features in type 1 diabetes. Study-level results: HLA effects on TCRB rearrangement stayed unresolved here.

CDR3 size: 15 residues. Germline V gene sequence: CDR1 MNHNY, CDR2 SVGAGI (reference sequence). Trimming took 0 bases from V and 6 from J; bases not matched to a gene: 4. Via the markers CD45RO/CCR7/CD25/CD127/CD95/CD27, stem cell-like memory, regulatory, central memory and naive CD4+ cells were sorted. Purity of each sorted population was above 95%. Sequencing targeted expressed TCRB transcripts, as all isolated RNA had been reverse transcribed. Naive, central memory and regulatory T cell samples came to a mean of roughly 3.9 million reads. The protocol was immunoSEQ multiplex PCR, while the TCRdb copy is restricted to in-frame clones and leaves out a portion. The table shows a few hundred thousand clones, with more than 11% occurring only once.

The sample taken for sequencing was naive CD4+ T cells from blood. The sequence came from a man aged 30 to 45 in good health. The chain recombines TRBV6-6 with TRBJ2-1; 8 bases line up with TRBD2. DNA for the CDR3: TGTGCCAGCAGTTACTCCGGGGGGGCCGTCAATGAGCAGTTCTTC. It encodes CASSYSGGAVNEQFF.